These 13 T cell receptor beta chains were sequenced from one sample in a study of blood T cell repertoires in COVID-19. Using immunoSEQ multiplex PCR, the repertoire was profiled, and TCRdb retains in-frame clones only, with some absent. The data show about 120,000 clones, with around 89% seen just once and about 29% held by the top ten. Sequenced: peripheral blood. The receptors originated from a man between 65 and 85 years old with active or convalescent COVID-19.

V is TRBV28 and J is TRBJ2-3, with 8 nucleotides matching TRBD2. V trimming: 5 bases; J trimming: 2 bases; junction bases outside the gene matches: 3. This CDR3 has 14 residues. The V gene's germline CDR1 is MDHEN and CDR2 SYDVKM. The CDR3 sequence: CASSQTSDTDTQYF. The DNA for the CDR3 is TGTGCCAGCAGTCAGACTAGCGACACAGATACGCAGTATTTT.

DNA of the CDR3: TGTGCCAGCTCAAGGACGGGAGTGGTGAATGAGCAGTTCTTC. Protein: CASSRTGVVNEQFF. This rearrangement joins TRBV18 to TRBJ2-1; weak D call: TRBD2 (6 bases). There are 14 residues in the CDR3. Germline V gene data show CDR1 as KGHSH and CDR2 as LQKENI. The V gene lost 5 bases and the J gene lost 7 bases, with 15 bases spanning the gap.

This clone showed up just once. The chain is built from TRBV9 and TRBJ2-7, with a weak D call TRBD1 (5 bases). Germline values: CDR1 SGDLS, CDR2 YYNGEE. The germline V and J ends were trimmed by 0 bases and 3 bases, with 13 bases remaining between them. There are 15 residues in the CDR3. This CDR3 reads CASSVGQGLGYEQYF. In DNA, the CDR3 is TGTGCCAGCAGCGTAGGGCAGGGATTGGGCTACGAGCAGTACTTC.

The V call is TRBV29-1, the J call TRBJ1-1; unclear D gene. Trimming took 3 bases from V and 0 from J, leaving 8 bases between them. The CDR3 covers 13 residues. Germline assignment: CDR1 SQVTM and CDR2 ANQGSEA. CDR3 region: CSVEAGMNTEAFF. CDR3 sequence (DNA): TGCAGCGTTGAGGCGGGGATGAACACTGAAGCTTTCTTT.

The rearrangement joins TRBV27 to TRBJ2-7, with 8 bases identical to TRBD1. The CDR3 runs to 14 residues. From germline, CDR1 is MNHEY and CDR2 SMNVEV (reference sequence). V shed 8 bases and J 2 bases; nucleotides not matched to a gene: 8. The CDR3 here is CASARSTGAYEQYF. CDR3 in DNA: TGTGCCAGCGCTCGTTCGACAGGGGCCTACGAGCAGTACTTC.

J is TRBJ2-7 and V is TRBV28, with no clear D. Germline-derived CDR1 and CDR2 are MDHEN and SYDVKM. The CDR3 loop spans 11 amino acids. The V end lost 2 bases, the J end lost 7 bases, and 6 bases lay between the germline ends. CDR3 in amino acids: CASSLTQEQYF. The CDR3 nucleotides are TGTGCCAGCAGTTTAACACAAGAGCAGTACTTC.

The CDR3 spells CASRSQGYEQYF. For the CDR3, the DNA is TGTGCCAGCAGGTCACAGGGCTACGAGCAGTACTTC. The gene calls are TRBV3-1 (or the pseudogene TRBV3-2) and TRBJ2-7; possibly TRBD1 for D (6 bases). Germline-derived CDR1 and CDR2 are LGHDT and YNNKEL (reference sequence). CDR3 length: 12 residues. V was cut by 6 bases and J by 3 bases, with 9 bases left in between.

The rearrangement links TRBV27 to TRBJ2-7; 9 positions match TRBD2. The CDR3 consists of 15 residues. Trimming at V came to 1 base and at J to 2 bases, leaving 3 bases not matched to a gene. Germline CDR1 MNHEY, CDR2 SMNVEV (reference sequence). CDR3 sequence: CASSLFASGTYEQYF. CDR3 in DNA: TGTGCCAGCAGTTTATTTGCTAGCGGGACCTACGAGCAGTACTTC.

This clone was counted between two and nine times. The V gene is TRBV11-2, the J gene TRBJ2-5, with 11 bases that match TRBD2. V lost 4 bases to trimming and J lost 5 bases; unmatched junction nucleotides: 9. CDR3 length: 16 amino acids. Germline-derived CDR1 and CDR2 are SGHAT and FQNNGV. CDR3 in amino acids: CASSSILAGAWETQYF. As DNA, the CDR3 is TGTGCCAGCAGCTCAATACTAGCGGGAGCATGGGAGACCCAGTACTTC.

The chain has TRBV10-3 and TRBJ1-2; 9 nucleotides agree with TRBD1. The J segment lost 5 bases and the V segment lost 6 bases, leaving 7 bases of the junction unmatched. The CDR3 consists of 14 residues. The germline gives CDR1 ENHRY, CDR2 SYGVKD. CDR3 sequence: CAISEGQGPYGYTF. Written as DNA, the CDR3 is TGTGCCATCAGCGAGGGACAGGGCCCATATGGCTACACCTTC.

A few counts support this clone. The chain recombines TRBV28 with TRBJ2-7; 10 bases fit TRBD2. With 11 bases clipped from V and 2 bases from J, the junction kept 9 bases outside the gene matches. This CDR3 has 14 residues. Germline V gene data show CDR1 as MDHEN and CDR2 as SYDVKM. The CDR3 DNA reads as TGTGCCTGTCGCAATAGCGGGAGGACCTACGAGCAGTACTTC. Translated, it gives CACRNSGRTYEQYF.

The rearrangement joins TRBV18 to TRBJ2-2; the D gene is possibly TRBD1 (6 bases). The CDR3 contains 16 residues. Looked up from germline, CDR1 is KGHSH and CDR2 is LQKENI. Trimming shortened V by 0 bases and J by 7 bases, and 15 bases separated the two germline ends. DNA for the CDR3: TGTGCCAGCTCACCACCGGTGGCAGGGGATGGCGGGGAGCTGTTTTTT. This encodes CASSPPVAGDGGELFF.

This clone was seen just once. The genes are TRBV29-1 and TRBJ1-1; D is possibly TRBD1 (6 bases). CDR3 length: 16 residues. Per the germline V gene, CDR1 is SQVTM and CDR2 is ANQGSEA. V lost 6 bases to trimming and J lost 0 bases, with 20 bases between them. CDR3 nucleotide sequence: TGCAGCGTCATCCCACAGGGTAGAAGCATGAACACTGAAGCTTTCTTT. It specifies CSVIPQGRSMNTEAFF.